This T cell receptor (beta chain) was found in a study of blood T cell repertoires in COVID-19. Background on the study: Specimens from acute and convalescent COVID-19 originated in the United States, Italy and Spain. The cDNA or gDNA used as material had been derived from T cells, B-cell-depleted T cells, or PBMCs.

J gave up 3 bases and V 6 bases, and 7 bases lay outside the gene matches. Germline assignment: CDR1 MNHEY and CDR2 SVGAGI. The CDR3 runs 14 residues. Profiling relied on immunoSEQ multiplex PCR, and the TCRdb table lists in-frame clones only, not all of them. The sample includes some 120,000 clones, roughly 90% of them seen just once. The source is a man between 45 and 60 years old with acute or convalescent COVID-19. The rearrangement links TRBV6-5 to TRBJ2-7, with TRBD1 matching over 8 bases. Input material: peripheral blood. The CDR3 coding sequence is TGTGCCAGCAGGAGAGAAGGGACAGGCTACGAGCAGTACTTC. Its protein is CASRREGTGYEQYF.